The rows below give T cell receptor beta chains drawn from one sample of a study of blood T cells in healthy people across ages. MiXCR was run by TCRdb on the 5' RACE reads, yielding one entry per CDR3 protein. The profile shows hundreds of thousands of distinct CDR3 sequences, more than 45% of them singletons. Source material: blood. The source is a man under 40 in good health. Each CDR3 is given without its conserved first and last residue. Fields, in order: D gene, V gene, CDR3 protein. A D gene is named only where the DNA matches it firmly.

d_gene: TRBD1
v_gene: TRBV14
CDR3aa: ASSPGQAINQPQH

d_gene: TRBD2
v_gene: TRBV7-2
CDR3aa: ASSLAGGSNYEQY

d_gene: TRBD2
v_gene: TRBV7-2
CDR3aa: ASSLLILAGSNEQF

d_gene: -
v_gene: TRBV7-2
CDR3aa: ASSLGGADYEQY

d_gene: -
v_gene: TRBV20-1
CDR3aa: SARDDGRSNQPQH

d_gene: -
v_gene: TRBV15
CDR3aa: ATSRGGLGGTQY

d_gene: TRBD2
v_gene: TRBV12-3/TRBV12-4
CDR3aa: ASSLSGEGETQY

d_gene: -
v_gene: TRBV20-1
CDR3aa: SARPLSHPYEQY

d_gene: -
v_gene: TRBV6-1
CDR3aa: ASSELGATEAF

d_gene: -
v_gene: TRBV9
CDR3aa: ASSVGPGFTYEQY

d_gene: TRBD2
v_gene: TRBV20-1
CDR3aa: SARDLAVFKAGGWYNEQY

d_gene: -
v_gene: TRBV5-1
CDR3aa: ASSLNGASSYNEQF

d_gene: -
v_gene: TRBV20-1
CDR3aa: SAGGRQETQY

d_gene: -
v_gene: TRBV7-9
CDR3aa: ASSLNHRLPNYGYT

d_gene: -
v_gene: TRBV3-1
CDR3aa: ASSQEIRQGKRYGYT

d_gene: TRBD1
v_gene: TRBV9
CDR3aa: ASSEGQGAGANVLT

d_gene: -
v_gene: TRBV11-2
CDR3aa: ASSLVGSNYEQY

d_gene: -
v_gene: TRBV29-1
CDR3aa: SVEDPDYGYT

d_gene: -
v_gene: TRBV4-3
CDR3aa: ASSQEGLQSNEQF

d_gene: -
v_gene: TRBV15
CDR3aa: ATSRDLTSTDTQY

d_gene: TRBD1
v_gene: TRBV29-1
CDR3aa: SVDRLGQGVSGYT

d_gene: -
v_gene: TRBV10-3
CDR3aa: AISESGRPPTGPPMYEQY

d_gene: TRBD1
v_gene: TRBV5-1
CDR3aa: ASSPLTGGADTQY

d_gene: TRBD2
v_gene: TRBV10-3
CDR3aa: AISVGAGVGNEQF

d_gene: -
v_gene: TRBV5-1
CDR3aa: ASSTSGGRIQETQY

d_gene: TRBD1
v_gene: TRBV14
CDR3aa: ASSQDLIGQGTYGYT

d_gene: TRBD2
v_gene: TRBV2
CDR3aa: ASSGLATNEQF

d_gene: TRBD2
v_gene: TRBV24-1
CDR3aa: ATSDLQVGGTQETQY

d_gene: -
v_gene: TRBV20-1
CDR3aa: SVFRTDTQY

d_gene: TRBD1
v_gene: TRBV2
CDR3aa: ASSPGQGHQPQH

d_gene: -
v_gene: TRBV6-2/TRBV6-3
CDR3aa: ASSLWYEQF

d_gene: -
v_gene: TRBV12-3/TRBV12-4
CDR3aa: ASSGPLVTQY

d_gene: -
v_gene: TRBV28
CDR3aa: ASDGDTNYNEQF

d_gene: -
v_gene: TRBV20-1
CDR3aa: SAELVAKNIQY

d_gene: -
v_gene: TRBV5-1
CDR3aa: ASGYVMASASVEQF

d_gene: -
v_gene: TRBV9
CDR3aa: ASSVEARGSSYEQY

d_gene: -
v_gene: TRBV28
CDR3aa: ASSAAGWDQPQH